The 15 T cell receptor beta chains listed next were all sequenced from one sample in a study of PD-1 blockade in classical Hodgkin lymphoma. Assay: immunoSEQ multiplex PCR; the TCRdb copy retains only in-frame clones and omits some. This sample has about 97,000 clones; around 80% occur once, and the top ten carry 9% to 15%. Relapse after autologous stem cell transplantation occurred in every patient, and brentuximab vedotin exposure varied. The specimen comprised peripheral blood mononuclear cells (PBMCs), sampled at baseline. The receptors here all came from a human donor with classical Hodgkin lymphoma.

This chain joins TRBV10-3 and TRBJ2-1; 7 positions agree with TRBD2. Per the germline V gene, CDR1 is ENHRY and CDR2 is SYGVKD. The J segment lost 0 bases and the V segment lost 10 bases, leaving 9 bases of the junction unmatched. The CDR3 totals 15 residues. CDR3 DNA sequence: TGTGCCACAACAGGACTAGGGAGCTCCTACAATGAGCAGTTCTTC. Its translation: CATTGLGSSYNEQFF.

The CDR3, as DNA: TGTGCCAGCAGTTCGCAGGGGATCGGGGGTTACGAGCAGTACTTC. Translated, it gives CASSSQGIGGYEQYF. This sequence joins TRBV27 and TRBJ2-7; the D gene could be TRBD1 or TRBD2 (6 bases each). Germline lookup yields CDR1 MNHEY and CDR2 SMNVEV (reference sequence). This CDR3 has 15 amino acids. Trimming removed 4 bases at V and 4 bases at J, with 17 bases between.

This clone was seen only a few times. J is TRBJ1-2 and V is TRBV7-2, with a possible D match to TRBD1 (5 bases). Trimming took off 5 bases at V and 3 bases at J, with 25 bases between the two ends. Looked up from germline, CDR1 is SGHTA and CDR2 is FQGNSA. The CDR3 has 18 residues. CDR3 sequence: CASSGLIWGTFLDYGYTF. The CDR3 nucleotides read TGTGCCAGCAGCGGACTAATCTGGGGGACCTTCCTCGACTATGGCTACACCTTC.

CDR3 sequence (DNA): TGTGCCAGCACCCTGGGAGCCGGGGCCAACGTCCTGACTTTC. It yields the protein CASTLGAGANVLTF. The chain is built from TRBV9 and TRBJ2-6, with D possibly being TRBD2 (5 bases). Deletions cut 6 bases from V and 4 bases from J, with 11 bases between. This CDR3 spans 14 amino acids. Germline CDR1 and CDR2: SGDLS and YYNGEE.

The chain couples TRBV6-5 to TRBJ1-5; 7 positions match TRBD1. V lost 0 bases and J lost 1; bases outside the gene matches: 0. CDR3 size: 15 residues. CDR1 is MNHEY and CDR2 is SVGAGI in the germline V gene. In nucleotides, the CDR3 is TGTGCCAGCAGTTACTCGACAGGGAGCAATCAGCCCCAGCATTTT. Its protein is CASSYSTGSNQPQHF.

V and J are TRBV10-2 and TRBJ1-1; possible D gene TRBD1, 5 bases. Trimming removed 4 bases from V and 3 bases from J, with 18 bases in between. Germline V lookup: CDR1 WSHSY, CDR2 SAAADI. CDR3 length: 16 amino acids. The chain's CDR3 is CASSGAAWAGDTEAFF. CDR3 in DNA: TGCGCCAGCAGTGGGGCGGCATGGGCGGGGGACACTGAAGCTTTCTTT.

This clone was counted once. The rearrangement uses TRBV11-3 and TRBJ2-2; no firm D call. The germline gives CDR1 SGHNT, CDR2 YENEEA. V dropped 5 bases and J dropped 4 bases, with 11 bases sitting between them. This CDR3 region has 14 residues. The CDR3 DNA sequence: TGTGCCAGCAGCCCGGACCCGACCACCGGGGAGCTGTTTTTT. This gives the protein CASSPDPTTGELFF.

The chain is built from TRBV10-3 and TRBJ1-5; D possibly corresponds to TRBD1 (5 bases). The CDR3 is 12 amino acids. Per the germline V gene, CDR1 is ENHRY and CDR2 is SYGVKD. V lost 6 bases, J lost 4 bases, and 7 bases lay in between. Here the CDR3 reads CAISAGNQPQHF. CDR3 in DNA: TGTGCCATCAGCGCAGGGAATCAGCCCCAGCATTTT.

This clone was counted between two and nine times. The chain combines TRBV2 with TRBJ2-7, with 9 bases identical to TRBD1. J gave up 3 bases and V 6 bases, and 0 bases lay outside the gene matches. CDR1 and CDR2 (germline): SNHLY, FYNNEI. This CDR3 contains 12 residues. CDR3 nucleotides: TGTGCCAGCAGGGACAGGGGCTACGAGCAGTACTTC. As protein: CASRDRGYEQYF. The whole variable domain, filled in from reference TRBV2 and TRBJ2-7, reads EPEVTQTPSHQVTQMGQEVILRCVPISNHLYFYWYRQILGQKVEFLVSFYNNEISEKSEIFDDQFSVERPDGSNFTLKIRSTKLEDSAMYFCASRDRGYEQYFGPGTRLTVT.

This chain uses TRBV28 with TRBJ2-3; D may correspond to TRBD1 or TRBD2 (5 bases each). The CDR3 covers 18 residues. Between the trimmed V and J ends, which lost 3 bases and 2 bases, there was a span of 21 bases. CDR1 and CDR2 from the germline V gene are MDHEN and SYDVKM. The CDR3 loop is CASSLGPGRLTLTDTQYF. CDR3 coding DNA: TGTGCCAGCAGTTTGGGACCGGGCAGGCTCACCCTCACAGATACGCAGTATTTT. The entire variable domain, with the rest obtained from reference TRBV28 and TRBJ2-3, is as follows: DVKVTQSSRYLVKRTGEKVFLECVQDMDHENMFWYRQDPGLGLRLIYFSYDVKMKEKGDIPEGYSVSREKKERFSLILESASTNQTSMYLCASSLGPGRLTLTDTQYFGPGTRLTVL.

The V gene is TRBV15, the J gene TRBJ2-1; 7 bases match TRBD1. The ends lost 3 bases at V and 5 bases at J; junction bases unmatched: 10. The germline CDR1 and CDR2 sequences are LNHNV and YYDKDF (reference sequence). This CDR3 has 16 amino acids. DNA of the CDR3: TGTGCCACCAGCAGGACTCTTCAAAGGGGGCACAATGAGCAGTTCTTC. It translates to CATSRTLQRGHNEQFF.

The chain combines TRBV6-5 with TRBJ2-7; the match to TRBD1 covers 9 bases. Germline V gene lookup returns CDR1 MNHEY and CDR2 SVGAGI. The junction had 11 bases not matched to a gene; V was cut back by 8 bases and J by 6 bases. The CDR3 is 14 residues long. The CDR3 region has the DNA TGTGCCAGCTCCCGGGACAGGGTGGTTCTCGAGCAGTACTTC. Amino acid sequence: CASSRDRVVLEQYF.

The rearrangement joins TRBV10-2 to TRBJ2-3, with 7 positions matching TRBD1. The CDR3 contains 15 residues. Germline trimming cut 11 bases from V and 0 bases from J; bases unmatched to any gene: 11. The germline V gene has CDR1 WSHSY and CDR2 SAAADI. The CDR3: CAGTNGTVSTDTQYF. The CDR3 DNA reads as TGCGCCGGTACGAATGGGACAGTGAGCACAGATACGCAGTATTTT.

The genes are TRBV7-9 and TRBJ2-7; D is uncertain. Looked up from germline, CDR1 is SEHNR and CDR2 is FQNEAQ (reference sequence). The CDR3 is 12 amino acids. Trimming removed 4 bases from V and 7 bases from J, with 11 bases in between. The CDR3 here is CASSSFAVEQYF. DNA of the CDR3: TGTGCCAGCAGCTCATTCGCGGTGGAGCAGTACTTC.

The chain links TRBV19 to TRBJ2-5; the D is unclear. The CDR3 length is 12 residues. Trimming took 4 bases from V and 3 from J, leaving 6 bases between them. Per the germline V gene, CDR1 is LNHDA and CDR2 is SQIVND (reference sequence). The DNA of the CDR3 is TGTGCCAGTAGTACGAATAAAGAGACCCAGTACTTC. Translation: CASSTNKETQYF.